Included here is one TCR beta chain sequence, with context. A read error is possible here, since a much larger clone lies one base away. The sample belongs to a study of neurological immune-mediated disorders. TCRdb reprocessed the 5' RACE reads via MiXCR and lists one record per CDR3 protein. The sample yields tens of thousands of distinct CDR3 sequences, approximately 2.8% seen once. The junction had 17 bases not matched to a gene; V was cut back by 6 bases and J by 8 bases. This CDR3 is 15 amino acids long. Germline V gives CDR1 DFQATT, CDR2 SNEGSKA (reference sequence). The V gene is TRBV20-1, the J gene TRBJ2-3, with 7 nucleotides matching TRBD2. Sequenced sample: PBMCs. The receptor's source is a woman in her twenties or thirties with multiple sclerosis. The CDR3 DNA reads TGCAGTGCCCTCGAGCAGCGGGGCCCCGATGGTACGCAGTATTTT. Amino acids: CSALEQRGPDGTQYF.